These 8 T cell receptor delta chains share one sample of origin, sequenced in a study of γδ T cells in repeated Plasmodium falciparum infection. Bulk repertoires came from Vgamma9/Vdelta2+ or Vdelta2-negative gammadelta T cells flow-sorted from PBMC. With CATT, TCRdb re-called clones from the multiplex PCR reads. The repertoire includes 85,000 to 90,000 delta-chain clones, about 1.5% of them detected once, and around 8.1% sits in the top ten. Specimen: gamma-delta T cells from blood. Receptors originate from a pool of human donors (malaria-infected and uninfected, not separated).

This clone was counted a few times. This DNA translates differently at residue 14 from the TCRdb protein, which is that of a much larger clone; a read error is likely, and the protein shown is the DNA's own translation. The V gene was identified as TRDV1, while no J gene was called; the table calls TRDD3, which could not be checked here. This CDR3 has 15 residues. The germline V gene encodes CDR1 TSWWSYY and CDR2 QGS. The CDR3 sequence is CALGERGPTGVKLTF. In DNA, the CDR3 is TGTGCTCTTGGGGAAAGGGGACCTACTGGGGTTAAACTCACCTTT.

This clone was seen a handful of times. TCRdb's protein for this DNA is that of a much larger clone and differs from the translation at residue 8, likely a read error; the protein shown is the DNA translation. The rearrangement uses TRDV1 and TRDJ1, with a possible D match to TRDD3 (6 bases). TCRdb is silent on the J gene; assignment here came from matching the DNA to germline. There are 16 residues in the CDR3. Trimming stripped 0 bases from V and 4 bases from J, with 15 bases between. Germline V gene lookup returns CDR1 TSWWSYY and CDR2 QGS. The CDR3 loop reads CALGELGPRGSDKLIF. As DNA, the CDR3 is TGTGCTCTTGGGGAACTAGGACCCCGGGGGAGCGATAAACTCATCTTT.

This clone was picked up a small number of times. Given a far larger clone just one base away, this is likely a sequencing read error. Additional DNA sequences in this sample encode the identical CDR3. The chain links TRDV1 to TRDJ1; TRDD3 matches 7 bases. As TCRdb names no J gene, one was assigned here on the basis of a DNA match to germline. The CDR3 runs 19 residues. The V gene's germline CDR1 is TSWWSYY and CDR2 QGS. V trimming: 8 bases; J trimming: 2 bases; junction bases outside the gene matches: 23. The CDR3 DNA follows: TGTGCTCTTTGTCGCCTTCAGAATCTCCTGGGGGCTTCTACCGATAAACTCATCTTT. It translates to CALCRLQNLLGASTDKLIF.

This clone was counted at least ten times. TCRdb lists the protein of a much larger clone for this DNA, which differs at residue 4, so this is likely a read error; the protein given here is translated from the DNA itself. CDR3 amino acids: CACGWGSSWDTRQMFF. CDR3 DNA sequence: TGTGCCTGTGGCTGGGGGAGCTCCTGGGACACCCGACAGATGTTTTTC. The chain has TRDV2 and TRDJ3; 8 bases align to TRDD3. The CDR3 contains 16 residues. The J segment lost 0 bases and the V segment lost 5 bases, leaving 2 bases of the junction unmatched. CDR1 is GEAIGNYY, CDR2 EKD, per germline.

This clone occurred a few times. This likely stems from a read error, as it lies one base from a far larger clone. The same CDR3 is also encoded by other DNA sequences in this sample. CDR3 in amino acids: CACDRGDTVTAQLFF. CDR3 nucleotides: TGTGCCTGTGACAGGGGGGATACCGTGACAGCACAACTCTTCTTT. The rearrangement links TRDV2 to TRDJ2; 9 nucleotides align to TRDD3. Here the J gene came from matching the DNA to germline, since TCRdb omits it. With 2 bases clipped from V and 3 bases from J, the junction kept 3 bases outside the gene matches. CDR3 size: 15 residues. Germline V gene data show CDR1 as GEAIGNYY and CDR2 as EKD.

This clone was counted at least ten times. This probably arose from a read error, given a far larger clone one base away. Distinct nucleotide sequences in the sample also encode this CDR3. The DNA of the CDR3 is TGCGCCTTTATGGATTCGAGGAGCGCCGAGCGCAGGGCCGATAAACTCATCTTT. The encoded protein is CAFMDSRSAERRADKLIF. This chain links TRDV3 with TRDJ1; D is undetermined. Looked up from germline, CDR1 is TVYSNPD and CDR2 is GDNSRS (reference sequence). The CDR3 sequence is 18 residues long.

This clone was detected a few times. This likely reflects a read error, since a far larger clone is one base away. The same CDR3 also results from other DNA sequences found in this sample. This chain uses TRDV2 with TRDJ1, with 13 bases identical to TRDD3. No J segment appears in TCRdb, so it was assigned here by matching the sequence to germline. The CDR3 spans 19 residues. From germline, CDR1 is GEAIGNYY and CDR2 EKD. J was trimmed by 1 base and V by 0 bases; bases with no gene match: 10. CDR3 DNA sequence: TGTGCCTGTGACACCGTTACTGGGGGATACGGGGCCCCCACCGATAAACTCATCTTT. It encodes CACDTVTGGYGAPTDKLIF.

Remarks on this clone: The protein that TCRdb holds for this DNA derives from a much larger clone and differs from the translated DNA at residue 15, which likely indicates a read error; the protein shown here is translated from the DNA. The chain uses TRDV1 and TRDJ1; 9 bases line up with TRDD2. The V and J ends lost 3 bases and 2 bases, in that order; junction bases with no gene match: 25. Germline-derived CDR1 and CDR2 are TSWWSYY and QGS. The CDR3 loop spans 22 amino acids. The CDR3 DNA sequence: TGTGCTCTTGGGGACAGGCCTTCCTACGGGACGAGGTGGGGGACACAGACCGATAAACTCATCTTT. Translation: CALGDRPSYGTRWGTQTDKLIF.